This T cell receptor (beta chain) was retrieved from a study of CD8 T cells in ankylosing spondylitis. Making use of molecular barcodes, quantitative 5'-RACE generated TCR beta libraries. TCRdb redid the calling of the 5' RACE reads with MiXCR, one entry per CDR3 protein. In the table there are 35,000 to 40,000 distinct CDR3 sequences, 16% of which are singletons. This CDR3 is 14 amino acids long. Germline loops: CDR1 SGDLS, CDR2 YYNGEE. V lost 0 bases and J lost 6, with 10 bases in between. Material: blood. The TCR was taken from a male donor with ankylosing spondylitis or in good health (not recorded which). The chain employs TRBV9 and TRBJ2-1, with D perhaps matching TRBD2 (6 bases). The CDR3 sequence: CASSVGGDVNEQFF. In DNA, the CDR3 is TGTGCCAGCAGCGTAGGGGGGGACGTCAATGAGCAGTTCTTC.